This T cell receptor (beta chain) was documented in a study of T-cell memory formation after mild COVID-19. This clonotype was seen more than once but under ten times. TCRdb analysed the 5' RACE reads with MiXCR anew, one entry per CDR3 protein. The sample lists approximately 340,000 distinct CDR3 sequences; more than 15% were seen once. The TCR sequence derives from a young man who had mild COVID-19 (a few samples of this study predate the infection). Cell type and time point are not known. Sequencing input: PBMCs or a T cell subset sorted from them (not recorded which).

Written as DNA, the CDR3 is TGTGCCAGCAGCTCCGCCGGGTATGGCTACACCTTC. This codes for CASSSAGYGYTF. The rearrangement uses TRBV7-2 and TRBJ1-2; D call uncertain. The V end lost 4 bases, the J end lost 5 bases, and 8 bases lay between the germline ends. From germline, CDR1 is SGHTA and CDR2 FQGNSA. There are 12 residues in the CDR3.